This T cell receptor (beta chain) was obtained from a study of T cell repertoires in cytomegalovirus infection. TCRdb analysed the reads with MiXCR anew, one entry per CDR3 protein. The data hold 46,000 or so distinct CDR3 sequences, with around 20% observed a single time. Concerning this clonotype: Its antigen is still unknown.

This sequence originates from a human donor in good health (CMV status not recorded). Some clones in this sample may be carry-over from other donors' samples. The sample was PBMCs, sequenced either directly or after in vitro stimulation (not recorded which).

CDR3 sequence: CASSLGTGNEQFF. The DNA of the CDR3 is TGTGCCAGCAGCCTCGGGACGGGCAATGAGCAGTTCTTC. The chain uses TRBV7-8 and TRBJ2-1; D might be TRBD1 or TRBD2, each matching 5 bases. This CDR3 is 13 amino acids long. CDR1 is SGHVS and CDR2 is FQNEAQ in the germline V gene. V lost 5 bases and J 6 bases, leaving 11 bases between the germline ends.